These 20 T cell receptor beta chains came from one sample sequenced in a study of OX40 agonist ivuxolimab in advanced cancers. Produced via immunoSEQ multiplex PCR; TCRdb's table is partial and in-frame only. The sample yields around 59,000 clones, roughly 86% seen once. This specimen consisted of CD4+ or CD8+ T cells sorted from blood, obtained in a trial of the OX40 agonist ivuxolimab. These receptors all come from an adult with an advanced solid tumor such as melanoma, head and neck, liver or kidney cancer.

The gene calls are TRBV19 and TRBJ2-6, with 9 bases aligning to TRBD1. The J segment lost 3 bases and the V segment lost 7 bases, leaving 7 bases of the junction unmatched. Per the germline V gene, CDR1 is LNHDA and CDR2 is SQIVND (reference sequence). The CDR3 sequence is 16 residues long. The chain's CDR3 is CASKQGARYGANVLTF. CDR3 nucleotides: TGTGCCAGTAAACAGGGGGCACGGTATGGGGCCAACGTCCTGACTTTC. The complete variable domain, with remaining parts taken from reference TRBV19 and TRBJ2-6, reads DGGITQSPKYLFRKEGQNVTLSCEQNLNHDAMYWYRQDPGQGLRLIYYSQIVNDFQKGDIAEGYSVSREKKESFPLTVTSAQKNPTAFYLCASKQGARYGANVLTFGAGSRLTVL.

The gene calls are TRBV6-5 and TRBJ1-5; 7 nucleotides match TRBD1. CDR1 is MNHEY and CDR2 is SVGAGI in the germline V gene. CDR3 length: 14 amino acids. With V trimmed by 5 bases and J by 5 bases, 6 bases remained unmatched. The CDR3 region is CASSPLRGDQPQHF. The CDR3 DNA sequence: TGTGCCAGCAGTCCTCTCAGGGGGGATCAGCCCCAGCATTTT.

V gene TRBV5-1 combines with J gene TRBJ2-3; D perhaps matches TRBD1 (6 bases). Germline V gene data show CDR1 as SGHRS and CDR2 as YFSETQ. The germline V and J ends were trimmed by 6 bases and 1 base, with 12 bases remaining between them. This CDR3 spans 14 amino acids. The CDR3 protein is CASTSTGGTDTQYF. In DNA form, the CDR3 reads TGCGCCAGCACCTCGACAGGAGGCACAGATACGCAGTATTTT.

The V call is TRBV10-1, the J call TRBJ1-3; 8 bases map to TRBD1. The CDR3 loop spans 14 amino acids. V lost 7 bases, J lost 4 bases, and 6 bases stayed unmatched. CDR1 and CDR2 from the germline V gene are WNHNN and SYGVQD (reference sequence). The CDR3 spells CASTPTGEGNTIYF. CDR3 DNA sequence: TGCGCCAGCACCCCGACAGGGGAGGGAAACACCATATATTTT.

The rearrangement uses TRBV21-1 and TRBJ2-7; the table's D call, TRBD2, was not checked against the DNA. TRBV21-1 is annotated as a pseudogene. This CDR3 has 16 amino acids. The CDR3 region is CASSFHGRTRTYEQYF. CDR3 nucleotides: TGTGCCAGCAGCTTCCATGGAAGGACTAGGACCTACGAGCAGTACTTC.

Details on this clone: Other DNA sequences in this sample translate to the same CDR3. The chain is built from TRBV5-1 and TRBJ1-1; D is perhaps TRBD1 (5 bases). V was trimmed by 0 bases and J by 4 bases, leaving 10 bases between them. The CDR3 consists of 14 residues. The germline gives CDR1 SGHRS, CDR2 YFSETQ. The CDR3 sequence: CASSLASGGTEAFF. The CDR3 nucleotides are TGCGCCAGCAGCTTGGCCTCGGGGGGCACTGAAGCTTTCTTT. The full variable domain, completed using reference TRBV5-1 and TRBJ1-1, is KAGVTQTPRYLIKTRGQQVTLSCSPISGHRSVSWYQQTPGQGLQFLFEYFSETQRNKGNFPGRFSGRQFSNSRSEMNVSTLELGDSALYLCASSLASGGTEAFFGQGTRLTVV.

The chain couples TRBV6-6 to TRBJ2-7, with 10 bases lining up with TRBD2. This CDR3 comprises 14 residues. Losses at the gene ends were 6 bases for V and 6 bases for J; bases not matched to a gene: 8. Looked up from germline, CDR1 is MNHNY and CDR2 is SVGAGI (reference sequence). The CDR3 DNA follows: TGTGCCAGCAGCCTTCTAGCGGGAGCGTCCGAGCAGTACTTC. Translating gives CASSLLAGASEQYF.

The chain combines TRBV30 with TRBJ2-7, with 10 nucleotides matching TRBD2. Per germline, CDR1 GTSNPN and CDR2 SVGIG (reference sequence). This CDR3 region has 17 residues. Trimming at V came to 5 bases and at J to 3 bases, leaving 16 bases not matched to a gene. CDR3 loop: CAWRKWRLAGDLYEQYF. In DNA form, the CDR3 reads TGTGCCTGGCGAAAATGGAGACTAGCGGGCGACCTCTACGAGCAGTACTTC. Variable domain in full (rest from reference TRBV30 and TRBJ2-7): SQTIHQWPATLVQPVGSPLSLECTVEGTSNPNLYWYRQAAGRGLQLLFYSVGIGQISSEVPQNLSASRPQDRQFILSSKKLLLSDSGFYLCAWRKWRLAGDLYEQYFGPGTRLTVT.

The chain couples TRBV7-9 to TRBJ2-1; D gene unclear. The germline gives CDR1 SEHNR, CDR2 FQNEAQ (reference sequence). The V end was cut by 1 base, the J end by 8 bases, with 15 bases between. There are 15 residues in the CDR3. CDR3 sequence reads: CASSLDLVSFHEQFF. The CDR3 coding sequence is TGTGCCAGCAGCTTAGACCTAGTCTCATTCCATGAGCAGTTCTTC.

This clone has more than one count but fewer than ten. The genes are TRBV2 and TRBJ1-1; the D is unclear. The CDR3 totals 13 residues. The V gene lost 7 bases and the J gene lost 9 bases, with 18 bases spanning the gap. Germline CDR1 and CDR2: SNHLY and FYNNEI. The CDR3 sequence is CASKIDGLLKAFF. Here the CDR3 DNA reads TGTGCCAGCAAAATAGACGGCCTTTTGAAAGCTTTCTTT.

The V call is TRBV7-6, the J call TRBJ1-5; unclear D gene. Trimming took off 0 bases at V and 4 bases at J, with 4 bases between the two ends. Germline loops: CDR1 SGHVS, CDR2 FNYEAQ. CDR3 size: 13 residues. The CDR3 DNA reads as TGTGCCAGCAGCTTAGCGGCGAATCAGCCCCAGCATTTT. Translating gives CASSLAANQPQHF.

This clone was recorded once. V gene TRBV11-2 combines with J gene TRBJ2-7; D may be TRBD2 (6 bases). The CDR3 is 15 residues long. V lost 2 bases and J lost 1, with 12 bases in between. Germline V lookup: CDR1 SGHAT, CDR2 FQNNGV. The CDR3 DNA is TGTGCCAGCAGCTTAAGGGCGGGGACTTCCTACGAGCAGTACTTC. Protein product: CASSLRAGTSYEQYF.

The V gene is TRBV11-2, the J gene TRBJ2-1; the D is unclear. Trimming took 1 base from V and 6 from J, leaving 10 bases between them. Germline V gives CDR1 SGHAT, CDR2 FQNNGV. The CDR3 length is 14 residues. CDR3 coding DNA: TGTGCCAGCAGCTTAGTCCAGGAGCCCAATGAGCAGTTCTTC. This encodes CASSLVQEPNEQFF.

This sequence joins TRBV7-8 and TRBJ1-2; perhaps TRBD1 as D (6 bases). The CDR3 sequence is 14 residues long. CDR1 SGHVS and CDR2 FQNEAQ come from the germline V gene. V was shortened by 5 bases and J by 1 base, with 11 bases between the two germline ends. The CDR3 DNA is TGTGCCAGCAGCCCCGGACAGCGTAACTATGGCTACACCTTC. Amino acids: CASSPGQRNYGYTF.

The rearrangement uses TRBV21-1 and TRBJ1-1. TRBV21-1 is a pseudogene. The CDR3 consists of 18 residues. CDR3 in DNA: TGTGCCAGCAGCAAAGGGTCGGGGACTGCATTAGGGGACACTGAAGCTTTCTTT. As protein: CASSKGSGTALGDTEAFF.

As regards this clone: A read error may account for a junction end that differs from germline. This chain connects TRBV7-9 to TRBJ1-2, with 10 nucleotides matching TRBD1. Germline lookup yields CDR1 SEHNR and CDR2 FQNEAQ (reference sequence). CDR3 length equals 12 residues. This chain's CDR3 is CASSFDRGPFFF. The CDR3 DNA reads TGTGCCAGCAGCTTTGACAGGGGGCCCTTCTTCTTC.

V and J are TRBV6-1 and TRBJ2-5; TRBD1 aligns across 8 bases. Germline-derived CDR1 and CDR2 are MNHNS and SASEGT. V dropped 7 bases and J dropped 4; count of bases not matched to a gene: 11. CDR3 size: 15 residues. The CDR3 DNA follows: TGTGCCAGCACCCAACCCCCCGGACAGGGAGAGACCCAGTACTTC. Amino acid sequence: CASTQPPGQGETQYF.

The chain's CDR3 is CASSLGQTIYGYTF. The DNA for the CDR3 is TGCGCCAGCAGCTTGGGACAGACGATCTATGGCTACACCTTC. This chain links TRBV5-1 with TRBJ1-2; a weak D match, TRBD1 (5 bases). Per the germline V gene, CDR1 is SGHRS and CDR2 is YFSETQ. The CDR3 sequence is 14 residues long. V was clipped by 0 bases and J by 4 bases, with 10 bases between them.

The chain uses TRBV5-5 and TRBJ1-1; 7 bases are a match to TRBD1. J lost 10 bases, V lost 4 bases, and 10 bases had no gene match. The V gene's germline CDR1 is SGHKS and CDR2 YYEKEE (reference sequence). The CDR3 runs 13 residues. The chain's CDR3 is CASSPGPGGLAFF. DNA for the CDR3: TGTGCCAGCAGCCCTGGCCCAGGGGGTTTAGCTTTCTTT.

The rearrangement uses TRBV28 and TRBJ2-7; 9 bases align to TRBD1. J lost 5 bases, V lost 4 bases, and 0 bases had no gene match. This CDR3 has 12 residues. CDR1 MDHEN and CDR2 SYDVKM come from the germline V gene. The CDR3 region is CASSWDRDEQYF. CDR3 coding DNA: TGTGCCAGCAGTTGGGACAGGGACGAGCAGTACTTC.